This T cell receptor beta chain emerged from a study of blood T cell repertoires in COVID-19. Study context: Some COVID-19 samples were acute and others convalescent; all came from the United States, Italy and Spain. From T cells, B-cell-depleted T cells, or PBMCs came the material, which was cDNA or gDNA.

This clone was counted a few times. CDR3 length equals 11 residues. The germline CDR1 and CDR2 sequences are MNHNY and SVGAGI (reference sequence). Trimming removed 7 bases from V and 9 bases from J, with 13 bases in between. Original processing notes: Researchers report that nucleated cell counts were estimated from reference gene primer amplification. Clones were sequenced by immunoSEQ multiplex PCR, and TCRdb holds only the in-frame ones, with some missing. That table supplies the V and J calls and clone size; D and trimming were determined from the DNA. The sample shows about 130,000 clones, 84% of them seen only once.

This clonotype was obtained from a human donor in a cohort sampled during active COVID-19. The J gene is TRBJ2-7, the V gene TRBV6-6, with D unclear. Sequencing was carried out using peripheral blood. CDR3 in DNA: TGTGCCAGCAAGCAAGAATCACGGCAGTACTTC. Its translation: CASKQESRQYF.